These T cell receptor beta chains were read from a single sample in a study of T cell clones after liver transplantation. Libraries were prepared by immunoSEQ multiplex PCR; TCRdb keeps only in-frame clonotypes and omits some of them. The sample holds around 110,000 clones, around nine tenths seen once. The sample was CD4+ T cells from blood, taken 12 months after liver transplant. These TCRs come from a human patient who received a liver transplant. The T cells may partly be graft donor cells. Each CDR3 is given with its conserved first and last residue.

j_call: TRBJ2-7; v_call: TRBV4-2; cdr3_aa: CASSQGDRAYEQYF
j_call: TRBJ2-5; v_call: TRBV18; cdr3_aa: CASSPSILGETQYF
j_call: TRBJ2-7; v_call: TRBV21-1; cdr3_aa: CASSKETDPYEQYF
j_call: TRBJ2-7; v_call: TRBV5-1; cdr3_aa: CASSLATTGAEQYF
j_call: TRBJ2-6; v_call: TRBV10-3; cdr3_aa: CAISERGRASGANVLTF
j_call: TRBJ2-3; v_call: TRBV2; cdr3_aa: CASSESWFSTDTQYF
j_call: TRBJ2-5; v_call: TRBV2; cdr3_aa: CASRPSGRARETQYF
j_call: TRBJ1-1; v_call: TRBV5-3; cdr3_aa: CARRLSTGGGTEAFF
j_call: TRBJ1-4; v_call: TRBV5-4; cdr3_aa: CASSPGTSFNEKLFF
j_call: TRBJ2-3; v_call: TRBV6-5; cdr3_aa: CATQGPDTQYF
j_call: TRBJ1-4; v_call: TRBV7-9; cdr3_aa: CASSLGRTGAEKLFF
j_call: TRBJ2-3; v_call: TRBV13; cdr3_aa: CASSSPTDTQYF
j_call: TRBJ2-1; v_call: TRBV5-1; cdr3_aa: CASTDRGLAAYNEQFF
j_call: TRBJ1-5; v_call: TRBV9; cdr3_aa: CASSPGQGLSSNQPQHF
j_call: TRBJ2-3; v_call: TRBV11-3; cdr3_aa: CASSLLSGDTDTQYF
j_call: TRBJ2-2; v_call: TRBV5-4; cdr3_aa: CASSLAGGNSNTGELFF
j_call: TRBJ2-1; v_call: TRBV7-2; cdr3_aa: CASSRQTASGSYNEQFF
j_call: TRBJ2-5; v_call: TRBV7-9; cdr3_aa: CASSPVTGGGETQYF
j_call: TRBJ1-5; v_call: TRBV28; cdr3_aa: CASSLTASNQPQHF
j_call: TRBJ2-2; v_call: TRBV5-4; cdr3_aa: CASSLVRKGGELFF
j_call: TRBJ2-5; v_call: TRBV19; cdr3_aa: CASTRTGGPETQYF
j_call: TRBJ2-5; v_call: TRBV30; cdr3_aa: CAWSATGGLKTQYF
j_call: TRBJ2-1; v_call: TRBV19; cdr3_aa: CASSIQPSAWLIEQFF
j_call: TRBJ2-5; v_call: TRBV13; cdr3_aa: CASSVGLAGRQETQYF
j_call: TRBJ2-3; v_call: TRBV11-3; cdr3_aa: CASSLGQGSTDTQYF
j_call: TRBJ1-3; v_call: TRBV7-2; cdr3_aa: CASSLGGPQVPGNTIYF
j_call: TRBJ2-3; v_call: TRBV9; cdr3_aa: CASSQPLVSTDTQYF
j_call: TRBJ2-6; v_call: TRBV7-9; cdr3_aa: CASSLGSRGAGSGANVLTF
j_call: TRBJ2-1; v_call: TRBV27; cdr3_aa: CASSRLAGVSNEQFF
j_call: TRBJ1-1; v_call: TRBV11-3; cdr3_aa: CASSETVNTEAFF
j_call: TRBJ2-4; v_call: TRBV11-2; cdr3_aa: CASRSTRKNIQYF
j_call: TRBJ2-7; v_call: TRBV6-5; cdr3_aa: CATRSPRGAFYEQYF
j_call: TRBJ2-7; v_call: TRBV5-1; cdr3_aa: CASGPGQGPYEQYF
j_call: TRBJ2-7; v_call: TRBV28; cdr3_aa: CASSSNPRGYEQYF
j_call: TRBJ1-1; v_call: TRBV7-9; cdr3_aa: CASSLIGGGTEAFF
j_call: TRBJ1-4; v_call: TRBV18; cdr3_aa: CASSGQGQEKLFF
j_call: TRBJ2-7; v_call: TRBV29-1; cdr3_aa: CSVETALRNEQYF
j_call: TRBJ2-3; v_call: TRBV5-6; cdr3_aa: CASKLALRITDTQYF
j_call: TRBJ2-3; v_call: TRBV27; cdr3_aa: CASISFSRGLAGGTSPDTQYF
j_call: TRBJ2-7; v_call: TRBV28; cdr3_aa: CASRGQDLYEQYF
j_call: TRBJ1-1; v_call: TRBV5-5; cdr3_aa: CASSLASGLSEAFF
j_call: TRBJ1-1; v_call: TRBV7-9; cdr3_aa: CASSLEQARNTEAFF
j_call: TRBJ2-2; v_call: TRBV4-3; cdr3_aa: CASSRQTSGITGELFF
j_call: TRBJ2-5; v_call: TRBV5-6; cdr3_aa: CASSLEGLETQYF
j_call: TRBJ2-5; v_call: TRBV5-1; cdr3_aa: CASSLMGLAPTQETQYF
j_call: TRBJ2-7; v_call: TRBV7-2; cdr3_aa: CASSFGGSGEQYF
j_call: TRBJ2-3; v_call: TRBV9; cdr3_aa: CASSVEPSTDTQYF
j_call: TRBJ2-2; v_call: TRBV7-2; cdr3_aa: CASSPFLGTGELFF
j_call: TRBJ2-1; v_call: TRBV5-1; cdr3_aa: CASRPTGTSGNEQFF
j_call: TRBJ2-3; v_call: TRBV15; cdr3_aa: CATSRDLDTQYF
j_call: TRBJ1-5; v_call: TRBV10-3; cdr3_aa: CAIRDGGPQGGQPQHF
j_call: TRBJ2-1; v_call: TRBV9; cdr3_aa: CASSVGAGGTTYNEQFF
j_call: TRBJ2-5; v_call: TRBV30; cdr3_aa: CAWSDGQPGQETQYF
j_call: TRBJ2-3; v_call: TRBV5-1; cdr3_aa: CASSPGTSGRTDTQYF
j_call: TRBJ2-7; v_call: TRBV5-8; cdr3_aa: CASSLPSGDTYEQYF
j_call: TRBJ2-3; v_call: TRBV5-6; cdr3_aa: CASSSGVTNTQYF
j_call: TRBJ2-7; v_call: TRBV6-5; cdr3_aa: CASRGLAYEQYF
j_call: TRBJ2-3; v_call: TRBV11-3; cdr3_aa: CASSLTSASSTDTQYF
j_call: TRBJ1-4; v_call: TRBV5-1; cdr3_aa: CASSPRQGNEKLFF
j_call: TRBJ2-3; v_call: TRBV2; cdr3_aa: CASSGGAASTDTQYF